The 6 T cell receptor beta chains below all came from one sample that was sequenced in a study of CD8 T cells in ankylosing spondylitis. TCRdb redid the calling of the 5' RACE reads with MiXCR, one entry per CDR3 protein. The sample lists 150,000 or so distinct CDR3 sequences, around 32% occurring once. The sample comprised synovial fluid, either unsorted or a sorted T cell fraction (not recorded which). The receptors stem from a male donor with ankylosing spondylitis.

The rearrangement uses TRBV7-8 and TRBJ1-2, with 8 bases fitting TRBD1. The CDR3 is 15 residues long. Germline lookup yields CDR1 SGHVS and CDR2 FQNEAQ. V dropped 5 bases and J dropped 5; count of bases not matched to a gene: 10. CDR3 protein: CASSMGQDPRYGYTF. As DNA, the CDR3 is TGTGCCAGCAGCATGGGACAGGATCCACGTTATGGCTACACCTTC.

The rearrangement links TRBV18 to TRBJ2-7; D unclear. CDR1 KGHSH and CDR2 LQKENI come from the germline V gene. CDR3 size: 13 residues. V was clipped by 3 bases and J by 2 bases, with 8 bases between them. The CDR3 nucleotides read TGTGCCAGCTCACCGCCGAGCCCCTACGAGCAGTACTTC. It is translated as CASSPPSPYEQYF.

This clonotype was recorded once. The CDR3 DNA reads TGTGCCAGCAGTTACCATCTTCAGGGGAATTCACCCCTCCACTTT. Protein product: CASSYHLQGNSPLHF. The genes are TRBV6-5 and TRBJ1-6, with D possibly matching TRBD1 (6 bases). Trimming pared 2 bases from V and 7 bases from J, leaving 12 bases between. The CDR3 runs to 15 residues. CDR1 is MNHEY and CDR2 is SVGAGI in the germline V gene.

This chain uses TRBV9 with TRBJ2-1; a weak D match, TRBD2 (5 bases). This CDR3 region has 14 residues. Per germline, CDR1 SGDLS and CDR2 YYNGEE. V was trimmed by 3 bases and J by 9 bases, leaving 16 bases between them. CDR3: CASSDRASPSEQFF. The CDR3 region has the DNA TGTGCCAGCAGCGACCGGGCTAGCCCCAGTGAGCAGTTCTTC.

This clonotype was found a few times. V is TRBV29-1 and J is TRBJ2-1, with D unclear. V gave up 7 bases and J gave up 0 bases, with 10 bases separating them. Germline assignment: CDR1 SQVTM and CDR2 ANQGSEA. The CDR3 covers 13 residues. This CDR3 is CSGYDHSYNEQFF. The CDR3 nucleotides are TGCAGCGGGTACGATCACTCCTACAATGAGCAGTTCTTC.

This chain uses TRBV4-2 with TRBJ1-2, with TRBD1 as a possible D gene (5 bases). The V end was cut by 4 bases, the J end by 5 bases, with 11 bases between. The CDR3 runs to 13 residues. CDR1 and CDR2 from the germline V gene are LGHNA and YNFKEQ. CDR3 sequence reads: CASSRERQYGYTF. CDR3 coding DNA: TGTGCCAGCAGCCGCGAAAGACAGTATGGCTACACCTTC.